This entry concerns a single TCR beta chain. This record comes from a study of control samples from healthy donors and cancer patients. This CDR3 has 13 amino acids. The V gene lost 4 bases and the J gene lost 1 base, with 7 bases spanning the gap. Germline V gene data show CDR1 as MNHNY and CDR2 as SVGAGI (reference sequence). Libraries were prepared by immunoSEQ multiplex PCR; TCRdb keeps only in-frame clonotypes and omits some of them. The sample contains over 150,000 clones, about 95% of which appear only once. The specimen sequenced was PBMCs. The TCR sequence derives from a man aged 55 to 70 with colorectal cancer. The chain has TRBV6-6 and TRBJ2-5; tentative D call: TRBD1 (5 bases). CDR3 residues: CASSSDTQETQYF. Here the CDR3 DNA reads TGTGCCAGCAGTTCGGACACCCAAGAGACCCAGTACTTC.